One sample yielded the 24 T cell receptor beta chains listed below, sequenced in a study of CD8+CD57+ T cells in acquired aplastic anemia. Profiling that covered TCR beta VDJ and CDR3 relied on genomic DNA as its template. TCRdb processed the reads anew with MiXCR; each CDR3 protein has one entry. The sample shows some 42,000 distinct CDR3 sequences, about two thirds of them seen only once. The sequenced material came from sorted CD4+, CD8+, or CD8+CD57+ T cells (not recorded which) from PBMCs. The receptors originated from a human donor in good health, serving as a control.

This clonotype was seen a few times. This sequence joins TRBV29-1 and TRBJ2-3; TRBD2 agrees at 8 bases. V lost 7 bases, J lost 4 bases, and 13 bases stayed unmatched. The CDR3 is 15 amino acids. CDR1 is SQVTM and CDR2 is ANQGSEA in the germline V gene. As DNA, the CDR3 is TGCAGCGCCCGTAACACTCGGGAGGGTGCAGATACGCAGTATTTT. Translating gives CSARNTREGADTQYF.

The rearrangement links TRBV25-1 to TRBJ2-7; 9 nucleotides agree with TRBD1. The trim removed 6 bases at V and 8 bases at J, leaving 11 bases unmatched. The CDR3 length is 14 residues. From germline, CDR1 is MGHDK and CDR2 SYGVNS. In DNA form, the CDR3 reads TGTGCCAGCAGATCCCGGGACAGGGCGTTTAAGCAGTACTTC. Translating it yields CASRSRDRAFKQYF.

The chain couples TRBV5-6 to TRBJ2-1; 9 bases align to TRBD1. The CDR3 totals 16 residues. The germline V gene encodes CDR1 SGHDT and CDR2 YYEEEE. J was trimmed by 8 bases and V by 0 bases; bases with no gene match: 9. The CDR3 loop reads CASSLVGDREGHEQFF. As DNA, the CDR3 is TGTGCCAGCAGCTTGGTTGGGGACAGGGAAGGCCATGAGCAGTTCTTC.

DNA for the CDR3: TGCAGTGCTAGAGCCCAGGGACTAGCGGGGGGACTCACCTACGAGCAGTACTTC. This encodes CSARAQGLAGGLTYEQYF. The V call is TRBV20-1, the J call TRBJ2-7, with 15 bases identical to TRBD2. Germline lookup yields CDR1 DFQATT and CDR2 SNEGSKA (reference sequence). Unmatched junction bases numbered 9, after V lost 1 base and J lost 2 bases. The CDR3 runs to 18 residues.

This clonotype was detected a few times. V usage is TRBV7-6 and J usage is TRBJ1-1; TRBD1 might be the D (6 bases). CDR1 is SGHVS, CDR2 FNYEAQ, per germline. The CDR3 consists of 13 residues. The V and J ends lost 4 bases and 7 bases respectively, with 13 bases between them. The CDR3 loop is CASSSTTGSEAFF. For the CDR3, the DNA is TGTGCCAGCAGCTCCACTACAGGGAGTGAAGCTTTCTTT.

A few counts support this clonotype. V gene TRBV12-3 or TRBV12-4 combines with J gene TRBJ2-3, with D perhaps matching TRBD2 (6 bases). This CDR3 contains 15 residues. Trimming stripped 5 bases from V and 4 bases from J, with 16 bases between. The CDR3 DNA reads TGTGCCAGCAGTGGCCGGGACGGGGGATCAGATACGCAGTATTTT. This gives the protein CASSGRDGGSDTQYF.

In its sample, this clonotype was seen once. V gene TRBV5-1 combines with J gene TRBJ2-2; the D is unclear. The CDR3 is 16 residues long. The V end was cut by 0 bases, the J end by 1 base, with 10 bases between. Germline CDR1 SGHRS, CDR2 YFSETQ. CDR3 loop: CASSLEFYGNTGELFF. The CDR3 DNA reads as TGCGCCAGCAGCTTGGAATTCTACGGGAACACCGGGGAGCTGTTTTTT.

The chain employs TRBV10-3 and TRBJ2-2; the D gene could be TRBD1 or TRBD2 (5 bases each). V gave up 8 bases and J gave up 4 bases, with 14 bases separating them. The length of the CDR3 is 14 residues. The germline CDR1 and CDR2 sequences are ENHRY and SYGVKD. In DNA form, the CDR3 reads TGTGCCATCGGTGCGGATGGGACCACCGGGGAGCTGTTTTTT. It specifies CAIGADGTTGELFF.

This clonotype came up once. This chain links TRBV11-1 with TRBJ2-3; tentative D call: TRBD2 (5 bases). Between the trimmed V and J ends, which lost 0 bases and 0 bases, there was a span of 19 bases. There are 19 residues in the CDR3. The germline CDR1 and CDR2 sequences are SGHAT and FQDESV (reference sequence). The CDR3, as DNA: TGTGCCAGCAGCTTAGCGCAGGTGGACTTCCTGACTAGCACAGATACGCAGTATTTT. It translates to CASSLAQVDFLTSTDTQYF.

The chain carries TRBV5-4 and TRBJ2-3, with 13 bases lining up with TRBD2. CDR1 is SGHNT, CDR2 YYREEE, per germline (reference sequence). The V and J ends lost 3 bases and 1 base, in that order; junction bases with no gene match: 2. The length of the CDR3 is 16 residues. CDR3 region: CASSYGLAGGTDTQYF. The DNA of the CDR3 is TGTGCCAGCAGCTACGGACTAGCGGGGGGCACAGATACGCAGTATTTT.

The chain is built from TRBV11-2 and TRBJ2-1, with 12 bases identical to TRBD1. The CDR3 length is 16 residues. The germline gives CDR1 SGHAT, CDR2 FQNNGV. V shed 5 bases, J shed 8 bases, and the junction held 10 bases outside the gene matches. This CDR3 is CASSILPGQGADEQFF. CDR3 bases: TGTGCCAGCAGCATCCTACCGGGACAGGGGGCCGATGAGCAGTTCTTC. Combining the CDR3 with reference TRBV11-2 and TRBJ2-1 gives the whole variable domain EAGVAQSPRYKIIEKRQSVAFWCNPISGHATLYWYQQILGQGPKLLIQFQNNGVVDDSQLPKDRFSAERLKGVDSTLKIQPAKLEDSAVYLCASSILPGQGADEQFFGPGTRLTVL.

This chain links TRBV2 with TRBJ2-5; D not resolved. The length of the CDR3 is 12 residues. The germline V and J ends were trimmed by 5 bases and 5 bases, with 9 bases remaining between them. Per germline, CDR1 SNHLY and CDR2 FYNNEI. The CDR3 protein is CASSNGMETQYF. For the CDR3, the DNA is TGTGCCAGCAGTAACGGTATGGAGACCCAGTACTTC.

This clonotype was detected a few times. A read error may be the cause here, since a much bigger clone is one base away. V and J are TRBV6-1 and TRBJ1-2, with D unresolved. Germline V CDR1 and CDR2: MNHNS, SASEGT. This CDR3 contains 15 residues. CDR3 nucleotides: TGTGCCAGCAGCCTCGGCGGGTCAACTAACTATGGCCACACCTTC. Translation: CASSLGGSTNYGHTF.

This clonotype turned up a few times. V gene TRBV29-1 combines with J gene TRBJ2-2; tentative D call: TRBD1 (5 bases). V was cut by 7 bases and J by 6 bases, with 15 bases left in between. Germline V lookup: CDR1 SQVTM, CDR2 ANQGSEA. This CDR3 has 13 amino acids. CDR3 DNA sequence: TGCAGCGCTACGCGATCAGGGCCCGGGGAGCTGTTTTTT. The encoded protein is CSATRSGPGELFF.

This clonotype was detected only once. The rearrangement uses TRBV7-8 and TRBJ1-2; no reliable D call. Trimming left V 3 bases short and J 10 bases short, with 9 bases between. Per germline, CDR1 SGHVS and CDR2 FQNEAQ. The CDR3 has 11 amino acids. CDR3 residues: CASSFMELYTF. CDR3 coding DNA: TGTGCCAGCAGCTTCATGGAGCTCTACACCTTC. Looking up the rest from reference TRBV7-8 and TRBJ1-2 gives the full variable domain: GAGVSQSPRYKVAKRGQDVALRCDPISGHVSLFWYQQALGQGPEFLTYFQNEAQLDKSGLPSDRFFAERPEGSVSTLKIQRTQQEDSAVYLCASSFMELYTFGSGTRLTVV.

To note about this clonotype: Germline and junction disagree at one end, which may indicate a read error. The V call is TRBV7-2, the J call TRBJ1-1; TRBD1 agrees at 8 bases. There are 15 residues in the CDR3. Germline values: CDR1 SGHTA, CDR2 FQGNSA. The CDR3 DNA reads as TGTGCCTGCAGCTTAGTGACAGGGGAACCCACTGAAGCTTTCTTT. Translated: CACSLVTGEPTEAFF.

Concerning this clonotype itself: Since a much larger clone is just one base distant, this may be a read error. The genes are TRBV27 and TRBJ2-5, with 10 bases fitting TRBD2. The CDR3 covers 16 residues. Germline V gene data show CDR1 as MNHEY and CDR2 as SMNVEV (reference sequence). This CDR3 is CASSLSSGGALKTQHF. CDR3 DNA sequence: TGTGCCAGCAGTTTGTCGAGCGGGGGGGCCCTAAAGACCCAGCACTTC.

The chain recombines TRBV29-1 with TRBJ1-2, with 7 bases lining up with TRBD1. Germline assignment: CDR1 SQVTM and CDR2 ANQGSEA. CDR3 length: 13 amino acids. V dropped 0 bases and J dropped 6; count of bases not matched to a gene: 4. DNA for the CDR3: TGCAGCGTTGAAGAGCAGGGGGGTAATGGCTACACCTTC. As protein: CSVEEQGGNGYTF. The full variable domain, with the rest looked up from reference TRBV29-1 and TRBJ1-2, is SAVISQKPSRDICQRGTSLTIQCQVDSQVTMMFWYRQQPGQSLTLIATANQGSEATYESGFVIDKFPISRPNLTFSTLTVSNMSPEDSSIYLCSVEEQGGNGYTFGSGTRLTVV.

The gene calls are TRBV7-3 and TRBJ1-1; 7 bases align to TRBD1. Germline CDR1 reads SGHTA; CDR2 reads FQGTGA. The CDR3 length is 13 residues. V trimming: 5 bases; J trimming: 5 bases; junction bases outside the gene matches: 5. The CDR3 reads CASSTGVETEAFF. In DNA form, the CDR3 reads TGTGCCAGCAGCACAGGGGTTGAGACTGAAGCTTTCTTT.

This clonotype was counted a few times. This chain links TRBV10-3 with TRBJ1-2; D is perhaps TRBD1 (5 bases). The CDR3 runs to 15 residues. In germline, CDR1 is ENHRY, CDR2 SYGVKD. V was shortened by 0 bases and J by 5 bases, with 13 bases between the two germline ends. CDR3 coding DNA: TGTGCCATCAGTGAGTCGGTGGCAGGGCCTTATGGCTACACCTTC. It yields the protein CAISESVAGPYGYTF.

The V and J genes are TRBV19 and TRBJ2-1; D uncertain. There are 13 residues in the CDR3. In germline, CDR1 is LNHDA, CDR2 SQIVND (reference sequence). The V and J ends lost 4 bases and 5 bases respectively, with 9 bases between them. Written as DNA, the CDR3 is TGTGCCAGTAGTAAAGTGGCGGACAATGAGCAGTTCTTC. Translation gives CASSKVADNEQFF. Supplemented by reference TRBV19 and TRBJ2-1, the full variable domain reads DGGITQSPKYLFRKEGQNVTLSCEQNLNHDAMYWYRQDPGQGLRLIYYSQIVNDFQKGDIAEGYSVSREKKESFPLTVTSAQKNPTAFYLCASSKVADNEQFFGPGTRLTVL.

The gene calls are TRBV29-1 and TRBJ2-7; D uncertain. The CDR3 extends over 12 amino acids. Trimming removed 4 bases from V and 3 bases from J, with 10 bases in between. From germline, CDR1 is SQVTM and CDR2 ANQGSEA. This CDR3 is CSVGEAFYEQYF. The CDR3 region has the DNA TGCAGCGTTGGTGAAGCCTTCTACGAGCAGTACTTC.

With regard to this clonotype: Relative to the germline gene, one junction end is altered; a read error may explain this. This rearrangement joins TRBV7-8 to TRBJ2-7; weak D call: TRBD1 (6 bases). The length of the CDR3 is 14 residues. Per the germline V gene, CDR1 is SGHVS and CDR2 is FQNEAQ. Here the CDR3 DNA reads TGCGCCAGCAGCCAGACAGGTCTGTCCTACGAGCAGTGCTTC. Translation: CASSQTGLSYEQCF.

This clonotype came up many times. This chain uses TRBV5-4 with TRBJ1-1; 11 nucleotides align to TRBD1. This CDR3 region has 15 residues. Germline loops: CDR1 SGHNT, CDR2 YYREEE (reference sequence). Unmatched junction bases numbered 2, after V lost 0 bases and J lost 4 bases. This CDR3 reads CASSLGTGGGTEAFF. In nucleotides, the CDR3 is TGTGCCAGCAGCTTGGGGACAGGGGGCGGCACTGAAGCTTTCTTT.